This is a list of T cell receptor beta chains from one sample in a study of blood T cells in healthy people across ages. TCRdb fed the 5' RACE reads into MiXCR, producing one record per CDR3 protein. Here the sample spans roughly 1,500,000 distinct CDR3 sequences, roughly a third being singletons. The sequenced material came from blood. Every receptor here comes from a woman in her thirties in good health. CDR3s leave out the opening cysteine and the closing phenylalanine or tryptophan.

CDR3 protein	V gene	J gene
ASTPGTGGGT	TRBV28	TRBJ1-2
SARRGGGTYEQY	TRBV20-1	TRBJ2-7
SAHTTGTIGNNEQF	TRBV20-1	TRBJ2-1
ASSLDRGRSNYGYT	TRBV6-5	TRBJ1-2
SARGGAYGYT	TRBV20-1	TRBJ1-2
SASGRGQEAGNTEAF	TRBV20-1	TRBJ1-1
ASSFTGDGADTQY	TRBV7-6	TRBJ2-3
AWRVPGSAYNEQF	TRBV30	TRBJ2-1
ASSLEDRGLDEQY	TRBV5-1	TRBJ2-7
ASSFRGTSSHEQY	TRBV28	TRBJ2-7